This T cell receptor beta chain was identified in a study of T cells in Graves' hyperthyroidism and ophthalmopathy. At the level of the study: At initial diagnosis, before any treatment had begun, peripheral blood was obtained. Whole-study results and caveats: Before onset, ophthalmopathy was predicted by the model a median roughly six months earlier. Clonotypes that were expanded in thyroid above 0.001 mostly appeared in blood too.

This clonotype was seen at least ten times. Its antigen remains unidentified. Amplified TCR beta CDR3 regions came from RNA transcripts. RT-PCR in the first round (using the HTBI primer set) targeted the TCR CDR3. Using its own MiXCR run on the multiplex PCR reads, TCRdb lists one record per CDR3 protein. This table has hundreds of thousands of distinct CDR3 sequences, around a quarter appearing once. Patients with ophthalmopathy all had a Clinical Activity Score of at least 3, a NOSPECS grade of at least 4 and duration under 3 months. CDR1 is LGHNT, CDR2 FRNRAP, per germline. The CDR3 has 12 amino acids. With 5 bases removed from V and 8 bases from J, the gap between germline ends came to 12 bases.

The receptor was derived from a woman aged 25 to 39 with Graves' ophthalmopathy. The chain couples TRBV12-5 to TRBJ1-1, with a weak D call TRBD1 (6 bases). The sample consisted of blood. The CDR3 spells CASGTPDREAFF. CDR3 coding DNA: TGTGCTAGTGGTACCCCCGACAGGGAAGCTTTCTTT.